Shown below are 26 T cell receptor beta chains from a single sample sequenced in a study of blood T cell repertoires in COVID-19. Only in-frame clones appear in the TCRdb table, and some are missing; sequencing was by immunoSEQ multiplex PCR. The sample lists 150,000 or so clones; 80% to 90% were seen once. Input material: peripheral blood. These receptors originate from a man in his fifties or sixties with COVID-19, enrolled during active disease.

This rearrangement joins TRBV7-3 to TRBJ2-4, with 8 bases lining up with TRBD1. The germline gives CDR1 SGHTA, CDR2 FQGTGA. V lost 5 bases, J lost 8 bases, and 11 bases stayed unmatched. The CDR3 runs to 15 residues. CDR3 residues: CASSQTGERWDIQYF. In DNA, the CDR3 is TGTGCCAGCAGCCAGACAGGGGAAAGGTGGGACATTCAGTACTTC.

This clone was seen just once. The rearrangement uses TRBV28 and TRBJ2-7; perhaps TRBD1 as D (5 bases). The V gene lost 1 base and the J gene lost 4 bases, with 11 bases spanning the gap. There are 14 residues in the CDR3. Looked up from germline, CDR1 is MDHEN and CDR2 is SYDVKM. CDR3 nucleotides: TGTGCCAGCAGTTTATTCCAGGGTCGGTACGAGCAGTACTTC. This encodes CASSLFQGRYEQYF.

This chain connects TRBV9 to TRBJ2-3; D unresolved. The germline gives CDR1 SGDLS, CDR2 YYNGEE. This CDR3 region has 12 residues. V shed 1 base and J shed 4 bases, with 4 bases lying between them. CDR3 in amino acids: CASSVYSDTQYF. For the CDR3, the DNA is TGTGCCAGCAGCGTATATTCAGATACGCAGTATTTT.

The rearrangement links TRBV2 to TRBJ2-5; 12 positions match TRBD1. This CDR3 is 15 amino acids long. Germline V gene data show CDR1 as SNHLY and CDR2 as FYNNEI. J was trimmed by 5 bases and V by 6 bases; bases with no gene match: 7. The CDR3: CASRRDRGRGETQYF. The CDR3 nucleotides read TGTGCCAGCAGGAGGGACAGGGGGCGCGGTGAGACCCAGTACTTC.

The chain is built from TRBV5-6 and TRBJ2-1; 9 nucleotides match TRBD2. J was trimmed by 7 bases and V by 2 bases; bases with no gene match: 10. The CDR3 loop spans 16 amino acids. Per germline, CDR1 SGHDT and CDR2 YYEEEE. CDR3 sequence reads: CASSFPGGGAYNEQFF. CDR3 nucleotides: TGTGCCAGCAGCTTCCCGGGCGGGGGGGCGTATAATGAGCAGTTCTTC.

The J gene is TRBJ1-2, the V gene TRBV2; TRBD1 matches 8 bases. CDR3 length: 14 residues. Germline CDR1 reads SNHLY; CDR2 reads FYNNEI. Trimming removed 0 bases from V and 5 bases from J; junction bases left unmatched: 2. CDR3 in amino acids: CASSEAGQGYGYTF. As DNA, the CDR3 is TGTGCCAGCAGTGAAGCAGGACAGGGATATGGCTACACCTTC.

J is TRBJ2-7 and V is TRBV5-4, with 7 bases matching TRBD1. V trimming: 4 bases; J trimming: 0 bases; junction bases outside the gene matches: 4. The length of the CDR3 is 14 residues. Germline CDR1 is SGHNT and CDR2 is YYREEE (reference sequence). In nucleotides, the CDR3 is TGTGCCAGCAGCGCTGGGACAGACTCCTACGAGCAGTACTTC. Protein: CASSAGTDSYEQYF.

The CDR3 DNA reads as TGTGCCTGCCCCGCCAGGGACAGGGGTTACGAGCAGTACTTC. This codes for CACPARDRGYEQYF. The V and J genes are TRBV30 and TRBJ2-7; TRBD1 agrees at 10 bases. Germline CDR1 is GTSNPN and CDR2 is SVGIG (reference sequence). The CDR3 spans 14 residues. V lost 6 bases and J lost 4; bases outside the gene matches: 9.

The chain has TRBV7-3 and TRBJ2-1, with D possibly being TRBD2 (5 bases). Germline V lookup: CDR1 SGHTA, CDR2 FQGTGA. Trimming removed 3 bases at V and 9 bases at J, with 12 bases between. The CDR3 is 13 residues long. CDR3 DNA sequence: TGTGCCAGCAGCTTTGGACTCCCCGGTGAGCAGTTCTTC. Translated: CASSFGLPGEQFF.

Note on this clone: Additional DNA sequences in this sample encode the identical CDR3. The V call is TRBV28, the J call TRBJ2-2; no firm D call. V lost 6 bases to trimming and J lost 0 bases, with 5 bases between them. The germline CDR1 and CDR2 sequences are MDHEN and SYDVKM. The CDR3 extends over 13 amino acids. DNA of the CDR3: TGTGCCAGCAGGGGCACGAACACCGGGGAGCTGTTTTTT. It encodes CASRGTNTGELFF.

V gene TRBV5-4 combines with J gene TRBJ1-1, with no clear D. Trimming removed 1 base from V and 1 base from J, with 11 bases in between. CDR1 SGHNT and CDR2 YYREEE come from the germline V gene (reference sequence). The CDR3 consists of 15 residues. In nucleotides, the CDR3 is TGTGCCAGCAGCTTGACGGGAGCTTCGAACACTGAAGCTTTCTTT. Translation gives CASSLTGASNTEAFF. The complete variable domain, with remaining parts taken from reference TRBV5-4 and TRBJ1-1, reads ETGVTQSPTHLIKTRGQQVTLRCSSQSGHNTVSWYQQALGQGPQFIFQYYREEENGRGNFPPRFSGLQFPNYSSELNVNALELDDSALYLCASSLTGASNTEAFFGQGTRLTVV.

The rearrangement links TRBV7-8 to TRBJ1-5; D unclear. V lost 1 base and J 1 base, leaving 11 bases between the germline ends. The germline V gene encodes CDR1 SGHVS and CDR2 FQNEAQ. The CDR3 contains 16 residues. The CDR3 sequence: CASSLVGPGSNQPQHF. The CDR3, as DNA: TGTGCCAGCAGCTTAGTCGGTCCCGGGAGCAATCAGCCCCAGCATTTT.

The DNA of the CDR3 is TGTGCCAGCAGTTCACCCTCCGGCTCCTATAATTCACCCCTCCACTTT. Translation gives CASSSPSGSYNSPLHF. V gene TRBV27 combines with J gene TRBJ1-6; unclear D gene. The germline CDR1 and CDR2 sequences are MNHEY and SMNVEV (reference sequence). Trimming left V 4 bases short and J 0 bases short, with 10 bases between. The CDR3 is 16 amino acids.

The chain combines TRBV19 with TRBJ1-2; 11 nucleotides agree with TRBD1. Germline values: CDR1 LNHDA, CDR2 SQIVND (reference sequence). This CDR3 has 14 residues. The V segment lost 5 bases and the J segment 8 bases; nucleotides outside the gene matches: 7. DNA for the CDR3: TGTGCCAGTAGTCTGGGACAGGGGGTAGGGGGCTACACCTTC. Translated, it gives CASSLGQGVGGYTF.

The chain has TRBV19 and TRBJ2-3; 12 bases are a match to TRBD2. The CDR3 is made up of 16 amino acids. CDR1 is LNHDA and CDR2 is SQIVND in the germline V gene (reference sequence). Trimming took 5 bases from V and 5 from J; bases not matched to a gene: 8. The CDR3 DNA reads TGTGCCAGTAGTGAATGGACTAGCGGGGATAAAGATACGCAGTATTTT. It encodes CASSEWTSGDKDTQYF.

The CDR3 DNA reads TGTGCCCTCGAGGCAGGGGGCAACCATGGCTACACCTTC. It yields the protein CALEAGGNHGYTF. This chain connects TRBV6-5 to TRBJ1-2, with TRBD1 identical over 8 bases. The V and J ends lost 11 bases and 6 bases, in that order; junction bases with no gene match: 11. Germline V CDR1 and CDR2: MNHEY, SVGAGI. The CDR3 sequence is 13 residues long.

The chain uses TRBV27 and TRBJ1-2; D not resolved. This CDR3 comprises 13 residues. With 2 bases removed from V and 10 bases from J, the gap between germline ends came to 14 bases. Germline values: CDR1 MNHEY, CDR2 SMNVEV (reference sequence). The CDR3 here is CASSLRGREPYTF. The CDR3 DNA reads TGTGCCAGCAGTTTACGAGGAAGAGAGCCCTACACCTTC.

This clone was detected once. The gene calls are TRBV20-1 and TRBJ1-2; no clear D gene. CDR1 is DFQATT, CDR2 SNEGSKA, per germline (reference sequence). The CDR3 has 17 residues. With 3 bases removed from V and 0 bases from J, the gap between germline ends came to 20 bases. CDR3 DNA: TGCAGTGCTAGTGATGGGCAGAGCTCCCTTTCTAACTATGGCTACACCTTC. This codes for CSASDGQSSLSNYGYTF.

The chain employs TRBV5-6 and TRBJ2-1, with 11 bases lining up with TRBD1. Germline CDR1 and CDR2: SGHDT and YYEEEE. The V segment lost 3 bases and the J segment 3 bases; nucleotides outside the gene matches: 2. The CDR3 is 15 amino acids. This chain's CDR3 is CASSWGQGGYNEQFF. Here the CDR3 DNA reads TGTGCCAGCAGCTGGGGACAGGGGGGCTACAATGAGCAGTTCTTC. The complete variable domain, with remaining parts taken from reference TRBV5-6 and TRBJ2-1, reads DAGVTQSPTHLIKTRGQQVTLRCSPKSGHDTVSWYQQALGQGPQFIFQYYEEEERQRGNFPDRFSGHQFPNYSSELNVNALLLGDSALYLCASSWGQGGYNEQFFGPGTRLTVL.

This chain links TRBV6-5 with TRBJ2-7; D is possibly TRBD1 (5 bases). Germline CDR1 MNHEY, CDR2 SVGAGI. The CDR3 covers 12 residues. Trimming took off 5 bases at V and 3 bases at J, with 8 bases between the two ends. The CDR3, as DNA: TGTGCCAGCAGTACCGACAGCTACGAGCAGTACTTC. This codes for CASSTDSYEQYF.

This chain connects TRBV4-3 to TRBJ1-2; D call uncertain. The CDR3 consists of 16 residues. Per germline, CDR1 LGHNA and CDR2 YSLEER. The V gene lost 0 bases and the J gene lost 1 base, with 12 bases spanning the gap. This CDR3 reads CASSQEEGPLNYGYTF. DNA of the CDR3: TGCGCCAGCAGCCAAGAGGAGGGCCCCCTTAACTATGGCTACACCTTC.

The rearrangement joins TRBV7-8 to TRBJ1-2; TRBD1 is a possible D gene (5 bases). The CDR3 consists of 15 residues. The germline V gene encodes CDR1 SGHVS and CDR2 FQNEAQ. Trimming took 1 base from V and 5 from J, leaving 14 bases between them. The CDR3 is CASSLGGKTFYGYTF. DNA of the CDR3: TGTGCCAGCAGCTTAGGGGGCAAGACTTTTTATGGCTACACCTTC.

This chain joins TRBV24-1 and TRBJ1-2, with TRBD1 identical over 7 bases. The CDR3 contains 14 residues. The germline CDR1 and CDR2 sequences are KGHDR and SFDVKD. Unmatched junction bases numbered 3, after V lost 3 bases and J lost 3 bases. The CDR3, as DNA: TGTGCCACCAGTGATGGGGACAGTTACTATGGCTACACCTTC. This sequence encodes CATSDGDSYYGYTF.

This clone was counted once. CDR3 protein: CASSVGGGINQPQHF. The CDR3 DNA reads TGTGCCAGCAGCGTAGGGGGGGGAATCAATCAGCCCCAGCATTTT. The chain joins TRBV9 to TRBJ1-5; tentatively, D is TRBD1 (5 bases). Germline V gives CDR1 SGDLS, CDR2 YYNGEE. This CDR3 has 15 amino acids. Between the trimmed V and J ends, which lost 0 bases and 3 bases, there was a span of 10 bases.

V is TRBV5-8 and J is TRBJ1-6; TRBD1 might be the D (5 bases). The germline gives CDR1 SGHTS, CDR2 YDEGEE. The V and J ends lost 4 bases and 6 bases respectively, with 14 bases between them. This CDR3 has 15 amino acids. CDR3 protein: CASSLRQGPNSPLHF. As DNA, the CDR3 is TGTGCCAGCAGCCTTCGGCAGGGCCCTAATTCACCCCTCCACTTT. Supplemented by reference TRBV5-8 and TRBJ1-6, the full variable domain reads EAGVTQSPTHLIKTRGQQATLRCSPISGHTSVYWYQQALGLGLQFLLWYDEGEERNRGNFPPRFSGRQFPNYSSELNVNALELEDSALYLCASSLRQGPNSPLHFGNGTRLTVT.

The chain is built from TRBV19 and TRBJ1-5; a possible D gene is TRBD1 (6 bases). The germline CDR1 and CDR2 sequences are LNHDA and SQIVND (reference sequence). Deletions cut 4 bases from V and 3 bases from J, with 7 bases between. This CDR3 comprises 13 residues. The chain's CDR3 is CASSRTVNQPQHF. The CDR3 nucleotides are TGTGCCAGTAGTAGGACAGTCAATCAGCCCCAGCATTTT. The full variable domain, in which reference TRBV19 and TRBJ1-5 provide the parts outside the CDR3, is DGGITQSPKYLFRKEGQNVTLSCEQNLNHDAMYWYRQDPGQGLRLIYYSQIVNDFQKGDIAEGYSVSREKKESFPLTVTSAQKNPTAFYLCASSRTVNQPQHFGDGTRLSIL.